Following are 5 T cell receptor beta chains from one sample sequenced in a study of blood T cell repertoires in COVID-19. The table came from immunoSEQ multiplex PCR; TCRdb's copy has only in-frame clones and leaves some out. The sample records some 130,000 clones, less than 85% being singletons. The specimen sequenced was peripheral blood. The receptor set was obtained from a woman of 80 years or more with acute or convalescent COVID-19.

The chain is built from TRBV27 and TRBJ1-5; a possible D gene is TRBD1 (6 bases). Germline CDR1 MNHEY, CDR2 SMNVEV (reference sequence). V gave up 6 bases and J gave up 6 bases, with 12 bases separating them. The CDR3 runs 13 residues. The CDR3 DNA follows: TGTGCCAGCAGCGACAGGACGGGTCAGCCCCAGCATTTT. Translating it yields CASSDRTGQPQHF.

This clone was counted a single time. CDR3 amino acids: CASSLGSGYGYTF. Here the CDR3 DNA reads TGTGCCAGCAGCTTAGGGTCGGGCTATGGCTACACCTTC. This chain connects TRBV7-8 to TRBJ1-2, with D hard to call. The V end was cut by 1 base, the J end by 4 bases, with 7 bases between. CDR3 length: 13 residues. From germline, CDR1 is SGHVS and CDR2 FQNEAQ. Using reference TRBV7-8 and TRBJ1-2 for the parts outside the CDR3, the full variable domain is GAGVSQSPRYKVAKRGQDVALRCDPISGHVSLFWYQQALGQGPEFLTYFQNEAQLDKSGLPSDRFFAERPEGSVSTLKIQRTQQEDSAVYLCASSLGSGYGYTFGSGTRLTVV.

This clone was seen just once. The rearrangement joins TRBV3-1 (or the pseudogene TRBV3-2) to TRBJ2-3; the match to TRBD2 covers 12 bases. With V trimmed by 2 bases and J by 5 bases, 8 bases remained unmatched. Germline V gives CDR1 LGHDT, CDR2 YNNKEL (reference sequence). CDR3 length: 17 amino acids. In DNA, the CDR3 is TGTGCCAGCAGCCAATCTCTAGCGGGGGGGCCTAGAGATACGCAGTATTTT. Translating gives CASSQSLAGGPRDTQYF.

CDR3 region: CASSLDRGNYGYTF. For the CDR3, the DNA is TGCGCCAGCAGCTTAGACAGGGGGAACTATGGCTACACCTTC. The chain couples TRBV4-3 to TRBJ1-2, with 9 positions matching TRBD1. Germline lookup yields CDR1 LGHNA and CDR2 YSLEER. The CDR3 extends over 14 amino acids. The V segment lost 5 bases and the J segment 2 bases; nucleotides outside the gene matches: 3.

The chain recombines TRBV7-2 with TRBJ1-2; 7 bases map to TRBD1. In germline, CDR1 is SGHTA, CDR2 FQGNSA. The CDR3 extends over 13 amino acids. V lost 5 bases to trimming and J lost 5 bases; unmatched junction nucleotides: 5. The CDR3 reads CASSRRQGYGYTF. The CDR3 DNA sequence: TGTGCCAGCAGCAGACGACAGGGATATGGCTACACCTTC.